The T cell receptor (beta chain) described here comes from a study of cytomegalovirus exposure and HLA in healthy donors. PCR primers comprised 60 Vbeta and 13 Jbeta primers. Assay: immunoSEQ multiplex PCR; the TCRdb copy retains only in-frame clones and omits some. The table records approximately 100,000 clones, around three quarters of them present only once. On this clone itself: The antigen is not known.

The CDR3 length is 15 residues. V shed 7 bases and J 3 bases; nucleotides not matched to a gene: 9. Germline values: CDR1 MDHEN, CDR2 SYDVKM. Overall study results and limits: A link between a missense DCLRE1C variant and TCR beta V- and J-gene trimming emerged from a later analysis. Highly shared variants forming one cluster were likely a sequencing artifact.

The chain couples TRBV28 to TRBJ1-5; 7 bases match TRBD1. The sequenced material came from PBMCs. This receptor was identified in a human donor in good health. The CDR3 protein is CASTNSGGYNQPQHF. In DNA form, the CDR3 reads TGTGCCAGCACCAACTCAGGGGGATACAATCAGCCCCAGCATTTT. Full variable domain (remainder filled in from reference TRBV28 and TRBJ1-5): DVKVTQSSRYLVKRTGEKVFLECVQDMDHENMFWYRQDPGLGLRLIYFSYDVKMKEKGDIPEGYSVSREKKERFSLILESASTNQTSMYLCASTNSGGYNQPQHFGDGTRLSIL.